This TCR beta chain originates from a study of human T cells and chemical hapten exposure. Details on this clonotype: Its antigen is unknown.

Original analysis: Per-sample TCR counts ranged from roughly 20,000 to 750,000, median around 96,000. TCRdb called the RACE reads again in MiXCR, with one record for every CDR3 protein. For this entry, the V and J calls and clone size follow TCRdb and not the study's own pipeline. The data show around 130,000 distinct CDR3 sequences, about 9.4% seen once. Time point reported: healthy volunteer bleed at 2 weeks. Unfractionated whole blood was the source of the extracted total RNA. Findings of the study overall: TCRs at high frequency, those above 1 in 1000, did not change with DPC sensitization.

The TCR originated in a male donor in good health. Some clones in this sample may be carry-over from other donors' samples. What was sequenced was whole blood.

The CDR3 coding sequence is TGCGCCAGCAGCAACCGACTAGCGGAGAGCACAGATACGCAGTATTTT. Amino acid sequence: CASSNRLAESTDTQYF. The chain recombines TRBV5-1 with TRBJ2-3, with 9 positions matching TRBD2. Trimming took 4 bases from V and 0 from J; bases not matched to a gene: 6. Germline V gene lookup returns CDR1 SGHRS and CDR2 YFSETQ. The CDR3 is 16 amino acids.